The 31 T cell receptor beta chains presented below share a single source sample, sequenced in a study of T cell responses to AZD1222 COVID-19 vaccine. Assay: immunoSEQ multiplex PCR; the TCRdb copy retains only in-frame clones and omits some. The repertoire has approximately 140,000 clones, around nine tenths of them found once; the top ten carry 9.3%. Sequencing used peripheral blood, obtained 28 days after the second AZD1222 dose. These TCRs come from an adult who received the AZD1222 COVID-19 vaccine.

The chain carries TRBV7-2 and TRBJ1-5; 10 bases map to TRBD1. Germline V lookup: CDR1 SGHTA, CDR2 FQGNSA. The CDR3 has 15 residues. Trimming took 5 bases from V and 7 from J; bases not matched to a gene: 8. CDR3: CASSLPDRGPQPQHF. The CDR3, as DNA: TGTGCCAGCAGCCTCCCTGACAGGGGGCCCCAGCCCCAGCATTTT. The variable domain in full, with the rest retrieved from reference TRBV7-2 and TRBJ1-5, is GAGVSQSPSNKVTEKGKDVELRCDPISGHTALYWYRQSLGQGLEFLIYFQGNSAPDKSGLPSDRFSAERTGGSVSTLTIQRTQQEDSAVYLCASSLPDRGPQPQHFGDGTRLSIL.

The V and J genes are TRBV28 and TRBJ1-2; D call uncertain. The germline V gene has CDR1 MDHEN and CDR2 SYDVKM. V gave up 2 bases and J gave up 8 bases, with 15 bases separating them. The length of the CDR3 is 14 residues. CDR3 in amino acids: CASSLRGEGKGYTF. The CDR3 nucleotides read TGTGCCAGCAGTTTACGCGGGGAGGGTAAGGGCTACACCTTC.

This clone has just one count. The rearrangement links TRBV7-2 to TRBJ2-5, with 9 bases aligning to TRBD2. After removal of 1 base from V and 7 bases from J, the junction contained 10 bases not matched to a gene. This CDR3 region has 16 residues. Germline V gene data show CDR1 as SGHTA and CDR2 as FQGNSA. The chain's CDR3 is CASSLGGGTSIGTQYF. In DNA, the CDR3 is TGTGCCAGCAGCTTAGGAGGCGGGACTAGCATCGGGACCCAGTACTTC.

The J gene is TRBJ2-1, the V gene TRBV2; no definite D call. V dropped 3 bases and J dropped 3 bases, with 6 bases sitting between them. The germline V gene encodes CDR1 SNHLY and CDR2 FYNNEI. The CDR3 loop spans 13 amino acids. Written as DNA, the CDR3 is TGTGCCAGCAGTGATATCGGCTACAATGAGCAGTTCTTC. It specifies CASSDIGYNEQFF.

The chain couples TRBV12-3 or TRBV12-4 to TRBJ1-4; D ambiguous. Trimming left V 6 bases short and J 4 bases short, with 9 bases between. There are 13 residues in the CDR3. In DNA, the CDR3 is TGTGCCAGCAGGGTGAGGAATAATGAAAAACTGTTTTTT. This gives the protein CASRVRNNEKLFF.

This clone was picked up a small number of times. The chain couples TRBV19 to TRBJ1-1, with TRBD1 as a possible D gene (5 bases). With 7 bases removed from V and 4 bases from J, the gap between germline ends came to 13 bases. Per germline, CDR1 LNHDA and CDR2 SQIVND (reference sequence). The CDR3 has 13 amino acids. CDR3 DNA: TGTGCCAGTATGGCGGGGGACGTCACTGAAGCTTTCTTT. Residues: CASMAGDVTEAFF.

The V and J genes are TRBV6-5 and TRBJ1-3; D ambiguous. This CDR3 contains 15 residues. The V gene lost 6 bases and the J gene lost 4 bases, with 16 bases spanning the gap. In germline, CDR1 is MNHEY, CDR2 SVGAGI. CDR3 amino acids: CASRYVTTGGNTIYF. As DNA, the CDR3 is TGTGCCAGCAGATATGTAACGACGGGGGGAAACACCATATATTTT.

The V gene is TRBV29-1, the J gene TRBJ2-1, with D possibly matching TRBD2 (5 bases). Trimming took off 4 bases at V and 1 base at J, with 8 bases between the two ends. Germline loops: CDR1 SQVTM, CDR2 ANQGSEA. This CDR3 is built from 13 residues. The CDR3: CSVGSGSYNEQFF. In DNA form, the CDR3 reads TGCAGCGTTGGAAGCGGTTCCTACAATGAGCAGTTCTTC.

V gene TRBV9 combines with J gene TRBJ1-5, with D hard to call. The CDR3 is 16 amino acids. Trimming took 0 bases from V and 5 from J, leaving 15 bases between them. Germline-derived CDR1 and CDR2 are SGDLS and YYNGEE. In nucleotides, the CDR3 is TGTGCCAGCAGCGTAGACGGAGGCCCGCGGGATCAGCCCCAGCATTTT. It codes for CASSVDGGPRDQPQHF.

The chain is built from TRBV11-2 and TRBJ1-1; D remains unclear. Germline CDR1 reads SGHAT; CDR2 reads FQNNGV. The V end was cut by 3 bases, the J end by 5 bases, with 10 bases between. CDR3 length: 13 amino acids. CDR3 amino acids: CASSFSRTTEAFF. The CDR3 nucleotides are TGTGCCAGCAGCTTTAGTCGAACGACTGAAGCTTTCTTT.

This chain links TRBV5-6 with TRBJ1-4; possibly TRBD1 for D (6 bases). Germline CDR1 SGHDT, CDR2 YYEEEE. This CDR3 has 15 residues. V lost 1 base, J lost 8 bases, and 15 bases lay in between. This CDR3 reads CASSLPQGAGEKLFF. CDR3 sequence (DNA): TGTGCCAGCAGCTTGCCACAGGGAGCGGGGGAAAAACTGTTTTTT.

The chain employs TRBV19 and TRBJ1-1, with D possibly matching TRBD1 (5 bases). Germline assignment: CDR1 LNHDA and CDR2 SQIVND (reference sequence). V dropped 6 bases and J dropped 3 bases, with 14 bases sitting between them. There are 14 residues in the CDR3. In DNA form, the CDR3 reads TGTGCCAGTAGGCCCAGGGAAGGCGACACTGAAGCTTTCTTT. As protein: CASRPREGDTEAFF.

This chain uses TRBV28 with TRBJ1-5; D is perhaps TRBD1 (5 bases). Germline CDR1 and CDR2: MDHEN and SYDVKM. V was trimmed by 8 bases and J by 2 bases, leaving 13 bases between them. The CDR3 length is 14 residues. The CDR3 DNA reads as TGTGCCAGCCTGGGGGTAAGGGGCAATCAGCCCCAGCATTTT. Amino acid sequence: CASLGVRGNQPQHF.

V is TRBV4-1 and J is TRBJ1-3, with D hard to call. This CDR3 has 15 residues. Germline V gene lookup returns CDR1 MGHRA and CDR2 YSYEKL. V shed 0 bases and J shed 0 bases, with 6 bases lying between them. CDR3 nucleotides: TGCGCCAGCAGCCAAGATAGAAGCTCTGGAAACACCATATATTTT. Encoded protein: CASSQDRSSGNTIYF.

This chain links TRBV19 with TRBJ1-2; TRBD1 is a possible D gene (5 bases). Germline V CDR1 and CDR2: LNHDA, SQIVND (reference sequence). CDR3 length: 14 amino acids. V was trimmed by 3 bases and J by 1 base, leaving 9 bases between them. CDR3 protein: CASSILGGNYGYTF. In nucleotides, the CDR3 is TGTGCCAGTAGTATCCTCGGGGGTAACTATGGCTACACCTTC.

V is TRBV12-3 or TRBV12-4 and J is TRBJ1-5; no firm D call. The CDR3 runs to 12 residues. Trimming removed 6 bases at V and 7 bases at J, with 10 bases between. This CDR3 is CASSPLGQPQHF. The CDR3 DNA sequence: TGTGCCAGCAGCCCCCTTGGACAGCCCCAGCATTTT.

The chain uses TRBV29-1 and TRBJ1-5, with TRBD1 identical over 8 bases. The CDR3 consists of 13 residues. Unmatched junction bases numbered 3, after V lost 6 bases and J lost 2 bases. Germline CDR1 SQVTM, CDR2 ANQGSEA. This CDR3 reads CSVSGGGNQPQHF. The CDR3 nucleotides read TGCAGCGTCTCAGGGGGCGGCAATCAGCCCCAGCATTTT.

The rearrangement joins TRBV2 to TRBJ1-1; 7 positions agree with TRBD1. Per the germline V gene, CDR1 is SNHLY and CDR2 is FYNNEI. The CDR3 covers 15 residues. After removal of 6 bases from V and 1 base from J, the junction contained 8 bases not matched to a gene. CDR3 loop: CASRARQGTNTEAFF. CDR3 DNA: TGTGCCAGCAGGGCCAGACAGGGTACGAACACTGAAGCTTTCTTT.

The chain links TRBV24-1 to TRBJ2-2; 10 bases map to TRBD1. V trimming: 2 bases; J trimming: 6 bases; junction bases outside the gene matches: 5. CDR3 length: 16 residues. Germline lookup yields CDR1 KGHDR and CDR2 SFDVKD. The CDR3 nucleotides are TGTGCCACCAGTGATTCCGGGACAGGGGAATCCGGGGAGCTGTTTTTT. Its protein is CATSDSGTGESGELFF.

The chain is built from TRBV18 and TRBJ2-2, with TRBD1 as a possible D gene (5 bases). Trimming pared 0 bases from V and 1 base from J, leaving 12 bases between. This CDR3 comprises 17 residues. CDR1 KGHSH and CDR2 LQKENI come from the germline V gene. Here the CDR3 reads CASSPPSQGMNTGELFF. CDR3 coding DNA: TGTGCCAGCTCACCACCGTCCCAGGGTATGAACACCGGGGAGCTGTTTTTT.

The chain joins TRBV5-1 to TRBJ1-4; 7 nucleotides align to TRBD1. Germline CDR1 is SGHRS and CDR2 is YFSETQ. V was pared by 3 bases and J by 2 bases, with 1 base of the junction left unmatched. The CDR3 is 14 amino acids. CDR3 sequence: CASSSTGTNEKLFF. The CDR3 region has the DNA TGCGCCAGCAGCTCGACAGGGACTAATGAAAAACTGTTTTTT.

This chain joins TRBV10-3 and TRBJ2-2; 7 bases agree with TRBD1. With 8 bases clipped from V and 0 bases from J, the junction kept 6 bases outside the gene matches. The CDR3 covers 15 residues. Germline-derived CDR1 and CDR2 are ENHRY and SYGVKD. The CDR3 bases are TGTGCCATCCTAAGGACAGGCTCGAACACCGGGGAGCTGTTTTTT. Translated: CAILRTGSNTGELFF.

This clone was seen a handful of times. This sequence joins TRBV9 and TRBJ1-2, with TRBD1 matching over 8 bases. Germline-derived CDR1 and CDR2 are SGDLS and YYNGEE. With 0 bases clipped from V and 8 bases from J, the junction kept 12 bases outside the gene matches. CDR3 length: 16 residues. The CDR3 DNA sequence: TGTGCCAGCAGCGTAGGGACAGGGAGGGAGTCCGGAGGCTACACCTTC. It is translated as CASSVGTGRESGGYTF.

Only one count was recorded for this clone. The rearrangement uses TRBV5-6 and TRBJ2-6; D remains ambiguous. Germline CDR1 reads SGHDT; CDR2 reads YYEEEE. The CDR3 runs 15 residues. Trimming removed 1 base from V and 2 bases from J, with 7 bases in between. The CDR3 region is CASSLPGAGANVLTF. CDR3 coding DNA: TGTGCCAGCAGCTTGCCGGGTGCTGGGGCCAACGTCCTGACTTTC.

This chain links TRBV4-1 with TRBJ1-4; 7 bases align to TRBD1. Germline V gives CDR1 MGHRA, CDR2 YSYEKL. CDR3 length equals 15 residues. The V segment lost 0 bases and the J segment 4 bases; nucleotides outside the gene matches: 2. Here the CDR3 reads CASSQEGTVNEKLFF. CDR3 nucleotides: TGCGCCAGCAGCCAAGAGGGGACAGTTAATGAAAAACTGTTTTTT.

This chain uses TRBV28 with TRBJ1-5; 9 positions match TRBD1. Germline CDR1 and CDR2: MDHEN and SYDVKM. Unmatched junction bases numbered 3, after V lost 10 bases and J lost 5 bases. The CDR3 covers 12 residues. The CDR3 DNA follows: TGTGCCACCGGACAGGGGTATCAGCCCCAGCATTTT. Translation gives CATGQGYQPQHF.

As to this clone: Other nucleotide sequences from this sample produce the same CDR3. This chain joins TRBV27 and TRBJ2-3, with a possible D match to TRBD1 (6 bases). Trimming pared 3 bases from V and 6 bases from J, leaving 16 bases between. CDR1 and CDR2 (germline): MNHEY, SMNVEV (reference sequence). This CDR3 has 15 residues. CDR3 amino acids: CASSFGQTGGDTQYF. CDR3 bases: TGTGCCAGCAGTTTTGGACAGACAGGTGGGGATACGCAGTATTTT.

The genes are TRBV5-4 and TRBJ2-5, with D perhaps TRBD2 (5 bases). V dropped 0 bases and J dropped 2 bases, with 8 bases sitting between them. The CDR3 is 14 residues long. CDR1 is SGHNT and CDR2 is YYREEE in the germline V gene (reference sequence). The CDR3 DNA sequence: TGTGCCAGCAGCTTGGCCGGACTGCAAGAGACCCAGTACTTC. As protein: CASSLAGLQETQYF.

This sequence joins TRBV15 and TRBJ1-6, with D maybe TRBD1 (6 bases). The CDR3 has 17 residues. In germline, CDR1 is LNHNV, CDR2 YYDKDF (reference sequence). Trimming left V 3 bases short and J 0 bases short, with 12 bases between. The DNA of the CDR3 is TGTGCCACCAGCAGGGCAACAGGGAGCTCCTATAATTCACCCCTCCACTTT. This sequence encodes CATSRATGSSYNSPLHF.

The chain links TRBV30 to TRBJ1-4; possibly TRBD1 for D (5 bases). V was trimmed by 3 bases and J by 7 bases, leaving 12 bases between them. This CDR3 contains 13 residues. The germline V gene encodes CDR1 GTSNPN and CDR2 SVGIG (reference sequence). CDR3 in amino acids: CAWRTFGGEKLFF. The CDR3 DNA reads as TGTGCCTGGAGGACGTTTGGGGGTGAAAAACTGTTTTTT.

This clone was found a few times. The chain joins TRBV5-4 to TRBJ2-2; 7 nucleotides line up with TRBD1. The CDR3 sequence is 14 residues long. V was clipped by 7 bases and J by 3 bases; unmatched bases: 6. Germline-derived CDR1 and CDR2 are SGHNT and YYREEE (reference sequence). The CDR3 DNA is TGTGCCAGCGCTAAGGGGGCTGACACCGGGGAGCTGTTTTTT. Protein product: CASAKGADTGELFF.